This T cell receptor beta chain was retrieved from a study of cytomegalovirus exposure and HLA in healthy donors. Germline V gives CDR1 GTSNPN, CDR2 SVGIG (reference sequence). The length of the CDR3 is 13 residues. Trimming took 2 bases from V and 3 from J; bases not matched to a gene: 3. PCR used 60 Vbeta primers and 13 Jbeta primers. Here immunoSEQ multiplex PCR was the method, and the copy in TCRdb shows in-frame clones only, minus some. The top ten hold around 5.8% of the sample, which has approximately 130,000 clones, over 6.5% seen once. The rearrangement uses TRBV30 and TRBJ2-7, with 8 bases that match TRBD1. The receptor's source is a woman aged 40 to 49 in good health and CMV-seropositive. Sample: PBMCs. In nucleotides, the CDR3 is TGTGCCTGGAGTACCGGACAGGGCTACGAGCAGTACTTC. Its protein is CAWSTGQGYEQYF.